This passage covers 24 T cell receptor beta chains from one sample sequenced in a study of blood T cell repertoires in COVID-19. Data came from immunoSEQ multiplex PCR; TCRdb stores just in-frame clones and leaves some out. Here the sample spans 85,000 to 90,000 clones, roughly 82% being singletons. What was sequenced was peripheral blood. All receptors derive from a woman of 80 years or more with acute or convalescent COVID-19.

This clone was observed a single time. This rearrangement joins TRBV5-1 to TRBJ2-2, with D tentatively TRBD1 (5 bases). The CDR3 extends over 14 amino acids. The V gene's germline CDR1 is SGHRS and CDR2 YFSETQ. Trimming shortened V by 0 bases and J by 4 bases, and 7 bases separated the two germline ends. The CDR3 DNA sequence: TGCGCCAGCAGCTTGGAAGGGGTCACCGGGGAGCTGTTTTTT. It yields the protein CASSLEGVTGELFF.

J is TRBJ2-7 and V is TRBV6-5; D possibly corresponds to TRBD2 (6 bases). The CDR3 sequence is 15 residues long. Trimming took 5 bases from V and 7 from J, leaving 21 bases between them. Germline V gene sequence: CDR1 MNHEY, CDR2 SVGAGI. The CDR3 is CASSRRDGTYEEQYF. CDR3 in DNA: TGTGCCAGCAGTCGGAGGGACGGAACATACGAGGAGCAGTACTTC.

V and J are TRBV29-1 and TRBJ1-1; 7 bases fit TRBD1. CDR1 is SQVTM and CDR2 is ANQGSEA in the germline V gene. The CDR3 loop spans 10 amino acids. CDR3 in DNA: TGCGGCTGCGAGGGGGCGGAAGCTTTCTTT. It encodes CGCEGAEAFF.

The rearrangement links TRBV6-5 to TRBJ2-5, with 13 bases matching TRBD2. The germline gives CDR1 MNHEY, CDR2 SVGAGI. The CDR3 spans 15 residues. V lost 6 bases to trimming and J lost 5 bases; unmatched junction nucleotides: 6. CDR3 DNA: TGTGCCAGCAGGAAAACTAGCGGGGGGGCCGAGACCCAGTACTTC. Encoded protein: CASRKTSGGAETQYF.

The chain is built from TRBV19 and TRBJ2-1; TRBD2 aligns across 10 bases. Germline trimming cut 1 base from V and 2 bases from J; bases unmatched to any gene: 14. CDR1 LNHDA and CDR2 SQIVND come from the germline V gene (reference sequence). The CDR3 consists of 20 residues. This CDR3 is CASSIALAGTQPTPYNEQFF. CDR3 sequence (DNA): TGTGCCAGTAGTATAGCACTAGCGGGGACGCAACCCACCCCCTACAATGAGCAGTTCTTC.

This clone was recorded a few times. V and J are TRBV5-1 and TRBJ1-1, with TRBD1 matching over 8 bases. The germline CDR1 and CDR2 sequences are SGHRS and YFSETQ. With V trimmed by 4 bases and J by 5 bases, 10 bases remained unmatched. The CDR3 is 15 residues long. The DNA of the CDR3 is TGCGCCAGCAGCAATGCAGGACAGGGAGAAACTGAAGCTTTCTTT. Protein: CASSNAGQGETEAFF.

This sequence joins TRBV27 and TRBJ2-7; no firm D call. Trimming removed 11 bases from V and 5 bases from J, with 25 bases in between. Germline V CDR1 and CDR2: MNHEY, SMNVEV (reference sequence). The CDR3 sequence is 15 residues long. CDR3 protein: CASHSIGEVRDEQYF. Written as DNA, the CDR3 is TGTGCCTCGCATTCCATAGGCGAGGTGAGAGACGAGCAGTACTTC.

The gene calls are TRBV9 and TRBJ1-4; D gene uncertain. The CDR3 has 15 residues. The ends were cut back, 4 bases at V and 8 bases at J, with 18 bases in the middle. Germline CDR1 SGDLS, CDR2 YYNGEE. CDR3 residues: CASSPREAGREKLFF. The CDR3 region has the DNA TGTGCCAGCAGCCCCCGGGAGGCCGGTCGAGAAAAACTGTTTTTT.

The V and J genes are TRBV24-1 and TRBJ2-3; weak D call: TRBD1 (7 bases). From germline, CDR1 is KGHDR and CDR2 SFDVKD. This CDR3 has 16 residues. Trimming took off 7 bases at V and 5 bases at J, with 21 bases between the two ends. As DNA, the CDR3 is TGTGCCACCAGCCCCACCAGGGGGGCGTTTGTAGATACGCAGTATTTT. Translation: CATSPTRGAFVDTQYF.

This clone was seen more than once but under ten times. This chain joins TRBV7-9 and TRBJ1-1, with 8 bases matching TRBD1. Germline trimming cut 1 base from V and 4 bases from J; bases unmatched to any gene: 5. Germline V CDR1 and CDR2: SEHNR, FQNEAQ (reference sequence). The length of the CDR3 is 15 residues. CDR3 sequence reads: CASSLGQGLFTEAFF. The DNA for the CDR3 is TGTGCCAGCAGCTTAGGACAGGGGCTTTTCACTGAAGCTTTCTTT.

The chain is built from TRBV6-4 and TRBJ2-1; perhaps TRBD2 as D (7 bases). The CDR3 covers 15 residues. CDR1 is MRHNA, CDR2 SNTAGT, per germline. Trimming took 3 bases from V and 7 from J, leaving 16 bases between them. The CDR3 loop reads CASSEKTGGQNEQFF. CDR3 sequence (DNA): TGTGCCAGCAGTGAGAAGACGGGAGGACAGAATGAGCAGTTCTTC.

Here the CDR3 reads CASVSGWDSPLHF. The CDR3 DNA follows: TGTGCCAGCGTCTCAGGGTGGGATTCACCCCTCCACTTT. The chain uses TRBV12-3 or TRBV12-4 and TRBJ1-6; perhaps TRBD1 as D (5 bases). Trimming removed 8 bases at V and 8 bases at J, with 13 bases between. The CDR3 covers 13 residues.

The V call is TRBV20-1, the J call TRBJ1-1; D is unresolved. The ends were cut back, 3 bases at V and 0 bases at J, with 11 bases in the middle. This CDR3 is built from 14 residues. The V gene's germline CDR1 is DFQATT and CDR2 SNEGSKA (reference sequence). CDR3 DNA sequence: TGCAGTGCTAGTGTTCCCCCGGTGAACACTGAAGCTTTCTTT. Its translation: CSASVPPVNTEAFF.

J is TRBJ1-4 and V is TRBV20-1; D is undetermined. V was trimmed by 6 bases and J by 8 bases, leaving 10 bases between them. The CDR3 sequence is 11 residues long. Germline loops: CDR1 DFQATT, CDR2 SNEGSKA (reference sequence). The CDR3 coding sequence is TGCAGTGCCCGAGGTATCGAAAAACTGTTTTTT. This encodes CSARGIEKLFF.

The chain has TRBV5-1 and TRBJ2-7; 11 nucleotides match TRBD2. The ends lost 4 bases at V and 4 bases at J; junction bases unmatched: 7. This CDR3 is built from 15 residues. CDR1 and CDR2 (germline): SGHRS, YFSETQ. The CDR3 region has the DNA TGCGCCAGCAGCGCGTCGGGACTAGCGGATTACGAGCAGTACTTC. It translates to CASSASGLADYEQYF. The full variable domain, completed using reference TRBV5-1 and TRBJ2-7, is KAGVTQTPRYLIKTRGQQVTLSCSPISGHRSVSWYQQTPGQGLQFLFEYFSETQRNKGNFPGRFSGRQFSNSRSEMNVSTLELGDSALYLCASSASGLADYEQYFGPGTRLTVT.

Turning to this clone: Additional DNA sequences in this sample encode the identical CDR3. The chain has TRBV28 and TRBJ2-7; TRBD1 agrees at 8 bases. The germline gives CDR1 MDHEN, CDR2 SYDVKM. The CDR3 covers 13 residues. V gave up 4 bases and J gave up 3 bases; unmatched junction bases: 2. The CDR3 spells CASSSGQGYEQYF. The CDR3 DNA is TGTGCCAGCAGTTCCGGACAGGGCTACGAGCAGTACTTC.

CDR3 DNA: TGTGCCAGCAGCTCTCCAGGGCCCACCGGGGAGCTGTTTTTT. Its protein is CASSSPGPTGELFF. V gene TRBV5-4 combines with J gene TRBJ2-2, with D possibly matching TRBD1 (5 bases). The length of the CDR3 is 14 residues. V lost 3 bases and J lost 4, with 10 bases in between. The V gene's germline CDR1 is SGHNT and CDR2 YYREEE (reference sequence).

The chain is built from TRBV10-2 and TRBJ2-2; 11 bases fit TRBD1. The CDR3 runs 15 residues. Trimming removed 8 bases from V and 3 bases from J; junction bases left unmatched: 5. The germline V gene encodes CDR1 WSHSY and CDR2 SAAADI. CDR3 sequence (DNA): TGCGCCAGCTCGGGACAGGGGGTTGACACCGGGGAGCTGTTTTTT. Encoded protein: CASSGQGVDTGELFF.

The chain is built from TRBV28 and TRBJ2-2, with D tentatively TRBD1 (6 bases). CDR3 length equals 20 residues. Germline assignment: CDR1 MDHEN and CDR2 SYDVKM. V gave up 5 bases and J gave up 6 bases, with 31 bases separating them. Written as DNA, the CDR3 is TGTGCCAGCAGTCCTCCTACCCTACAAACAGGGCCCGCAGGCTCCGGGGAGCTGTTTTTT. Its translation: CASSPPTLQTGPAGSGELFF.

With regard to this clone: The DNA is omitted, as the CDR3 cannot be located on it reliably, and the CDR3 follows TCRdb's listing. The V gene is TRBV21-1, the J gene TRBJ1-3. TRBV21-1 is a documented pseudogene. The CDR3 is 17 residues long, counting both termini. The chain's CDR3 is CASSKAGGFGRGNTIYF.

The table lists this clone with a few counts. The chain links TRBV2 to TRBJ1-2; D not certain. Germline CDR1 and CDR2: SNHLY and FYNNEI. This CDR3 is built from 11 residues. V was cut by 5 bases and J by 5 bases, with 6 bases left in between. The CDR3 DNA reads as TGTGCCAGCAGTCATCAGTATGGCTACACCTTC. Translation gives CASSHQYGYTF.

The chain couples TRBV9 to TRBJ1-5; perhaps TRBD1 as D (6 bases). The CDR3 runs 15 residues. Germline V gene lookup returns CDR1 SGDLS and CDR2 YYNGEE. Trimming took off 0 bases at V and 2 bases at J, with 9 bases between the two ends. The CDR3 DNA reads TGTGCCAGCAGCGTAGGGACAGAAGGCAATCAGCCCCAGCATTTT. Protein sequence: CASSVGTEGNQPQHF.

CDR3 residues: CASSEDMITGELFF. CDR3 coding DNA: TGCGCCAGCAGTGAGGACATGATCACCGGGGAGCTGTTTTTT. The chain employs TRBV10-1 and TRBJ2-2; D remains unclear. CDR1 is WNHNN, CDR2 SYGVQD, per germline (reference sequence). CDR3 length: 14 residues. V lost 2 bases and J 4 bases, leaving 8 bases between the germline ends.

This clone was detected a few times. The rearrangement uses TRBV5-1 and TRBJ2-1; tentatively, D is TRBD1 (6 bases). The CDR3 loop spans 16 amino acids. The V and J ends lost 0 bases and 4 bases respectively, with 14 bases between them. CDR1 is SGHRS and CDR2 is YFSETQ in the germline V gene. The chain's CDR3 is CASSLEIQGSYNEQFF. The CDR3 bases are TGCGCCAGCAGCTTGGAGATACAGGGTAGTTACAATGAGCAGTTCTTC.